The 14 T cell receptor beta chains listed next were all sequenced from one sample in a study of yellow fever vaccine responses in identical twins. TCRdb fed the RT-PCR reads into MiXCR, producing one record per CDR3 protein. This table holds around 13,000 distinct CDR3 sequences, almost 85% found once. The sequences come from T cells from blood (PBMCs), unsorted or a sorted subset (not recorded which), collected before or after yellow fever vaccination (not recorded which). Receptors were obtained from a woman aged 18-29 years who received the yellow fever vaccine.

This rearrangement joins TRBV28 to TRBJ2-1; 11 nucleotides match TRBD2. This CDR3 spans 15 amino acids. CDR1 and CDR2 (germline): MDHEN, SYDVKM. Trimming cost V 6 bases and J 1 base; bases outside gene matches: 2. CDR3 coding DNA: TGTGCCAGCAGGGGGACTAGCGGTTCCTACAATGAGCAGTTCTTC. This codes for CASRGTSGSYNEQFF.

This clonotype occurred once. This sequence joins TRBV11-2 and TRBJ2-7; D is ambiguous. CDR3 size: 10 residues. V was shortened by 6 bases and J by 5 bases, with 5 bases between the two germline ends. The V gene's germline CDR1 is SGHAT and CDR2 FQNNGV. The CDR3 nucleotides read TGTGCCAGCAGAAACGACGAGCAGTACTTC. Translated: CASRNDEQYF.

V usage is TRBV29-1 and J usage is TRBJ1-1; D ambiguous. Trimming took 7 bases from V and 1 from J, leaving 7 bases between them. Germline V lookup: CDR1 SQVTM, CDR2 ANQGSEA. The CDR3 consists of 11 residues. As DNA, the CDR3 is TGCAGCGCTGCGGGGAACACTGAAGCTTTCTTT. Protein: CSAAGNTEAFF.

This chain uses TRBV6-2 or TRBV6-3 with TRBJ2-5, with D perhaps matching TRBD2 (6 bases). Trimming stripped 9 bases from V and 1 base from J, with 9 bases between. Germline V gene sequence: CDR1 MNHEY, CDR2 SVGEGT. This CDR3 is 12 amino acids long. CDR3 protein: CASGTVQETQYF. CDR3 DNA: TGTGCCAGTGGGACTGTCCAAGAGACCCAGTACTTC.

The CDR3 nucleotides read TGCAGCGTACCGAGGGGGAAAGGGACAGATACGCAGTATTTT. It codes for CSVPRGKGTDTQYF. This chain links TRBV29-1 with TRBJ2-3; a weak D match, TRBD1 (6 bases). Trimming took 6 bases from V and 3 from J, leaving 16 bases between them. Germline CDR1 SQVTM, CDR2 ANQGSEA. This CDR3 spans 14 amino acids.

V and J are TRBV12-3 or TRBV12-4 and TRBJ2-7, with a weak D call TRBD1 (6 bases). This CDR3 has 15 residues. V lost 4 bases, J lost 3 bases, and 16 bases lay in between. CDR3 in amino acids: CASSSNREGSYEQYF. The DNA for the CDR3 is TGTGCCAGCAGTTCTAACAGGGAAGGAAGCTACGAGCAGTACTTC.

The chain uses TRBV7-9 and TRBJ2-5, with 7 bases that match TRBD1. The length of the CDR3 is 13 residues. After removal of 5 bases from V and 10 bases from J, the junction contained 10 bases not matched to a gene. From germline, CDR1 is SEHNR and CDR2 FQNEAQ (reference sequence). The CDR3 here is CASSPPGQEDQYF. DNA for the CDR3: TGTGCCAGCAGCCCCCCAGGACAGGAGGACCAGTACTTC.

The chain has TRBV11-3 and TRBJ2-1; D call uncertain. Germline CDR1 is SGHNT and CDR2 is YENEEA. The CDR3 runs to 12 residues. Trimming stripped 2 bases from V and 9 bases from J, with 8 bases between. The CDR3 DNA reads TGTGCCAGCAGCTTATCCCTAGGTGAGCAGTTCTTC. Translated, it gives CASSLSLGEQFF.

V gene TRBV4-2 combines with J gene TRBJ2-7; D gene ambiguous. This CDR3 has 13 amino acids. The V and J ends lost 0 bases and 6 bases respectively, with 9 bases between them. Germline CDR1 and CDR2: LGHNA and YNFKEQ. CDR3 DNA sequence: TGTGCCAGCAGCCAAGATCGGGCAGCCGAGCAGTACTTC. Translating gives CASSQDRAAEQYF.

This rearrangement joins TRBV7-3 to TRBJ2-1; 8 positions agree with TRBD1. Trimming at V came to 5 bases and at J to 2 bases, leaving 8 bases not matched to a gene. This CDR3 is built from 16 residues. Germline CDR1 SGHTA, CDR2 FQGTGA. DNA of the CDR3: TGTGCCAGCAGCCTTAGCCCGGGACAGGCCTACAATGAGCAGTTCTTC. It codes for CASSLSPGQAYNEQFF.

This clonotype was recorded only once. V is TRBV10-3 and J is TRBJ2-7; D tentatively reads TRBD1 or TRBD2 (5 bases each). CDR3 length: 14 amino acids. The germline V gene has CDR1 ENHRY and CDR2 SYGVKD. With 7 bases removed from V and 7 bases from J, the gap between germline ends came to 20 bases. The CDR3 nucleotides read TGTGCCATCACCCCCGGTGGGGGAGTAGGGGAGCAGTACTTC. It specifies CAITPGGGVGEQYF.

The rearrangement links TRBV27 to TRBJ1-2; 9 bases are shared with TRBD1. This CDR3 region has 15 residues. Germline V lookup: CDR1 MNHEY, CDR2 SMNVEV (reference sequence). Trimming removed 4 bases from V and 6 bases from J; junction bases left unmatched: 9. The CDR3 spells CASSSWDRVENGYTF. The CDR3 DNA is TGTGCCAGCAGTTCGTGGGACAGGGTTGAGAATGGCTACACCTTC.

This chain uses TRBV5-1 with TRBJ2-1; D is uncertain. CDR1 and CDR2 (germline): SGHRS, YFSETQ. With 0 bases removed from V and 5 bases from J, the gap between germline ends came to 9 bases. CDR3 length equals 14 residues. CDR3: CASSLVAVNNEQFF. The CDR3 DNA follows: TGCGCCAGCAGCTTGGTTGCGGTAAACAATGAGCAGTTCTTC.

The CDR3 is CASTNGLADLYEQYF. DNA for the CDR3: TGTGCCAGCACCAACGGACTAGCGGACCTCTACGAGCAGTACTTC. This rearrangement joins TRBV6-1 to TRBJ2-7, with 10 positions matching TRBD2. Germline CDR1 MNHNS, CDR2 SASEGT. V shed 7 bases and J 3 bases; nucleotides not matched to a gene: 9. CDR3 length: 15 residues.